This TCR beta chain originates from a study of cytomegalovirus exposure and HLA in healthy donors. Findings and limits, study-wide: The investigators catalogued 150 or so TCR beta chains as cytomegalovirus-associated.

CDR1 and CDR2 (germline): ENHRY, SYGVKD. The CDR3 extends over 16 amino acids. V gave up 7 bases and J gave up 6 bases; unmatched junction bases: 9. With 60 Vbeta and 13 Jbeta primers, the PCR was carried out. Assay: immunoSEQ multiplex PCR; the TCRdb copy retains only in-frame clones and omits some. In the table there are 100,000 to 150,000 clones, about 79% of which are singletons. To note about this clone: Its cognate antigen is unknown.

V and J are TRBV10-3 and TRBJ2-1, with TRBD2 identical over 13 bases. The sequence was obtained from a woman in her forties or fifties in good health and CMV-seronegative. Sequenced input: PBMCs. The CDR3 sequence is CAITPGGLAGRNEQFF. CDR3 sequence (DNA): TGTGCCATCACGCCGGGGGGACTAGCGGGGCGCAATGAGCAGTTCTTC.